One T cell receptor (beta chain) is described in this entry. This entry belongs to a study of shared clonotypes between healthy human individuals. Produced via immunoSEQ multiplex PCR; TCRdb's table is partial and in-frame only. The table includes under 1,100,000 clones, about 74% detected once. The CDR3 is 18 amino acids. The V gene's germline CDR1 is SGHNT and CDR2 YYREEE (reference sequence). V was pared by 2 bases and J by 0 bases, with 21 bases between. The specimen sequenced was memory CD4+ T cells sorted from blood. The subset is: CD45RA-negative fraction. The receptor was isolated from a man in his late teens or twenties in good health. The chain links TRBV5-4 to TRBJ2-7, with a tentative D call TRBD1 (6 bases). Here the CDR3 DNA reads TGTGCCAGCAGCTTAAGAGGGGGTAGATTAAGAGACTCCTACGAGCAGTACTTC. It yields the protein CASSLRGGRLRDSYEQYF.